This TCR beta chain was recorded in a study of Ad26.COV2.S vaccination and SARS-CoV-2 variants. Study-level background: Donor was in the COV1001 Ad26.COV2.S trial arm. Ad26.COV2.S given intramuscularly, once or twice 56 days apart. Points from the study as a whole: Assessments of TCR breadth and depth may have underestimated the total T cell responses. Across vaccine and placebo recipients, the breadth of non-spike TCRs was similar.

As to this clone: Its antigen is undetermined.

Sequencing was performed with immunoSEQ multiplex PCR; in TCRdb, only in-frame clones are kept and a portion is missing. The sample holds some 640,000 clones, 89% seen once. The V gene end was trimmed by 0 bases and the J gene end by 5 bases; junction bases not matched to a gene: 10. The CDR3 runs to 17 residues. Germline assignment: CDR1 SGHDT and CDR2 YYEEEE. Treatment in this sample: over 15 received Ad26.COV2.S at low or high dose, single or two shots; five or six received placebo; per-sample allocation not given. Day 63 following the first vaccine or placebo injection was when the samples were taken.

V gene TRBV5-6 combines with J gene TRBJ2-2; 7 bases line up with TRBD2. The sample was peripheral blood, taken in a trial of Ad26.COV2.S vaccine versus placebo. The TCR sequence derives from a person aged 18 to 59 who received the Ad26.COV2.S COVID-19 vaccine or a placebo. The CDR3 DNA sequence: TGTGCCAGCAGCTTGGGGTACACTAGCGAACGGACCGGGGAGCTGTTTTTT. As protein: CASSLGYTSERTGELFF.